The rows below give T cell receptor beta chains drawn from one sample of a study of blood T cell repertoires in COVID-19. TCRdb's copy holds only in-frame clones and misses some; the assay was immunoSEQ multiplex PCR. The sample lists about 120,000 clones, about 87% occurring once. The sample was peripheral blood. The source is a woman between 50 and 59 years old with acute or convalescent COVID-19. The CDR3 runs from the conserved cysteine through the conserved F or W. The D gene is left open where the match is weak. Clone size appears in some rows only: once, few, many, or a class for an expanded clone.

>TRBD1|once|TRBV6-5|TRBJ1-5
TGTGCCAGCAGTTTGTCGGGACAGGGGAGGAATCAGCCCCAGCATTTT
CASSLSGQGRNQPQHF
>-|-|TRBV5-8|TRBJ2-3
TGTGCCAGCAGCTTGGTTCGAGATACGCAGTATTTT
CASSLVRDTQYF
>-|-|TRBV6-5|TRBJ1-2
TGTGCCAGCAGGAGGGGGGGGCCTGACTATGGCTACACCTTC
CASRRGGPDYGYTF
>-|-|TRBV30|TRBJ1-5
TGTGCCTGGAGTTTGCCCGGTCCTTTCCGGGGTGCCGGGGGCAATCAGCCCCAGCATTTT
CAWSLPGPFRGAGGNQPQHF
>-|-|TRBV18|TRBJ1-4
TGTGCCAGCTCGGCAGGGAGGGGTGAAAAACTGTTTTTT
CASSAGRGEKLFF
>-|once|TRBV18|TRBJ1-6
TGTGCCAGCTCACCACCTCTAGGCAGGGCAAATTCACCCCTCCACTTT
CASSPPLGRANSPLHF
>-|-|TRBV30|TRBJ1-2
TGTGCCTGGATTCTGTCCGGGGGAGGCTACACCTTC
CAWILSGGGYTF
>TRBD1|-|TRBV7-2|TRBJ1-4
TGTGCCAGCAGCAGAGCCCAGGGGGCGCGAGAAAAACTGTTTTTT
CASSRAQGAREKLFF
>-|-|TRBV30|TRBJ2-1
TGTGCCTGGAGCGGGCAGTTCGTAGGGGGTGAGCAGTTCTTC
CAWSGQFVGGEQFF
>-|-|TRBV7-2|TRBJ1-1
TGTGCCAGCAGCTTAAGAGGGCAGACCAACACTGAAGCTTTCTTT
CASSLRGQTNTEAFF
>-|-|TRBV7-6|TRBJ2-3
TGTGCCAGCAGCCGAACGAGCGGAGCCCACACAGATACGCAGTATTTT
CASSRTSGAHTDTQYF